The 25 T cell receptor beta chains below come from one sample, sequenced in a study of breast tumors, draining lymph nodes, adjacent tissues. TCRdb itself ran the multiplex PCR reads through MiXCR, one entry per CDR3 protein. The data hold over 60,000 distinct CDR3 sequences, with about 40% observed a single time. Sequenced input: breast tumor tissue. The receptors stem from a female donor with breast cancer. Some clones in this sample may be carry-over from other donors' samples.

The DNA of the CDR3 is TGTGCCACCAGTGCCGGCAAGAACGACTACAATGAGCAGTTCTTC. Protein sequence: CATSAGKNDYNEQFF. The chain carries TRBV24-1 and TRBJ2-1, with D unresolved. The CDR3 is 15 residues long. Trimming stripped 5 bases from V and 3 bases from J, with 13 bases between. Per germline, CDR1 KGHDR and CDR2 SFDVKD.

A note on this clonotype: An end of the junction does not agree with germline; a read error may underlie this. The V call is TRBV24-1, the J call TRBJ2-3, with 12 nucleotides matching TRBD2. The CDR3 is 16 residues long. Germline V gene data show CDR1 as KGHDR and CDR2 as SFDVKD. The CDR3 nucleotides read TGTGCCAGCAGTTCTCGACTAGCGGGGGAAACAGATACGCAGTATTTT. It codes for CASSSRLAGETDTQYF.

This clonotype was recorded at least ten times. The CDR3 DNA reads TGTGCCAGCAGCGTAGGATCCTCAGATACGCAGTATTTT. Protein sequence: CASSVGSSDTQYF. This rearrangement joins TRBV9 to TRBJ2-3; D call uncertain. V was pared by 0 bases and J by 4 bases, with 6 bases between. The CDR3 is 13 residues long. Germline CDR1 reads SGDLS; CDR2 reads YYNGEE. The full variable domain, in which reference TRBV9 and TRBJ2-3 provide the parts outside the CDR3, is DSGVTQTPKHLITATGQRVTLRCSPRSGDLSVYWYQQSLDQGLQFLIQYYNGEERAKGNILERFSAQQFPDLHSELNLSSLELGDSALYFCASSVGSSDTQYFGPGTRLTVL.

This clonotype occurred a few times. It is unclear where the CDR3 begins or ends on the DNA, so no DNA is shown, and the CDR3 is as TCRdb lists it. CDR3 amino acids: CASTSGARETQYF. J is TRBJ2-5 and V is TRBV19; TRBD2 is the table's D call and was not checked against the DNA. The CDR3 spans 13 amino acids, including both terminal residues. The germline CDR1 and CDR2 sequences are LNHDA and SQIVND (reference sequence).

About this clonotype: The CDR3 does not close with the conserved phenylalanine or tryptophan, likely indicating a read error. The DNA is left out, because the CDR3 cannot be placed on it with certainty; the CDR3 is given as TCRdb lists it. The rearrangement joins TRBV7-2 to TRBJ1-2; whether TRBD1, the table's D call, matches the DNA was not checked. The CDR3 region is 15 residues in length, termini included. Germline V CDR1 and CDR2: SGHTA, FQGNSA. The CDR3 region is CASSLETGSNYGYPL.

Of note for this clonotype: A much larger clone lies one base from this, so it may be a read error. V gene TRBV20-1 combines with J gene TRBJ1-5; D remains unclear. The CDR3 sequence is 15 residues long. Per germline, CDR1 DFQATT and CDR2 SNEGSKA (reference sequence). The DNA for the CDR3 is TGCAGTGCTAGAGACTCAGTATTTAGCACTCAGCCCCAGCATTTT. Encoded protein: CSARDSVFSTQPQHF.

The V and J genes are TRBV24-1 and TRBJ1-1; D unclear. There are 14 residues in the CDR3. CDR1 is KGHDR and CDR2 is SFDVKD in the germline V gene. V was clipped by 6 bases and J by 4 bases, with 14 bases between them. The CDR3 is CATSSIRAGTEAFF. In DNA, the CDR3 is TGTGCCACCAGTAGTATAAGGGCGGGCACTGAAGCTTTCTTT.

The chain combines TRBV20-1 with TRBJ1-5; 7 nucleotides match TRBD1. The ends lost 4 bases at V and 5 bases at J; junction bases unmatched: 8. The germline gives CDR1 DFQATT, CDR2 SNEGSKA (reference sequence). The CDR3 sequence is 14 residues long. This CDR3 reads CSAMKGGRYQPQHF. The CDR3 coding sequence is TGCAGTGCTATGAAAGGGGGCCGCTATCAGCCCCAGCATTTT.

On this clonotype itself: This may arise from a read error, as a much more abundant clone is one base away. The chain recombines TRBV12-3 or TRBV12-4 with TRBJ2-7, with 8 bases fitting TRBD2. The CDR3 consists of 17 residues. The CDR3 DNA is TGTGCCAGCAGCCTTTGGGGGGCTGCGGGGGGCTCCTACGAGCAGCACTTC. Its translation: CASSLWGAAGGSYEQHF.

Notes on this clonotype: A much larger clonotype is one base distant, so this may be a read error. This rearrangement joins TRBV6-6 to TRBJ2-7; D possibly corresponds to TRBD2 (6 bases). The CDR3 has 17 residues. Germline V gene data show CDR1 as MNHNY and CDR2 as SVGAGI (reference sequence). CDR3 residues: CASSHSRGPAGSHEQYF. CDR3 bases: TGTGCCAGCAGTCACTCTCGGGGACCAGCGGGTTCCCACGAGCAGTACTTC.

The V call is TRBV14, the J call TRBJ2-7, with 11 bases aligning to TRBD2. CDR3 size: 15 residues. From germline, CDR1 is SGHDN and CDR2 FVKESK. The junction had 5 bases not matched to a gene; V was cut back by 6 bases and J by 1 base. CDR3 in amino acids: CASSQLAGVSYEQYF. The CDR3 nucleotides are TGTGCCAGCAGTCAACTAGCGGGAGTGTCCTACGAGCAGTACTTC.

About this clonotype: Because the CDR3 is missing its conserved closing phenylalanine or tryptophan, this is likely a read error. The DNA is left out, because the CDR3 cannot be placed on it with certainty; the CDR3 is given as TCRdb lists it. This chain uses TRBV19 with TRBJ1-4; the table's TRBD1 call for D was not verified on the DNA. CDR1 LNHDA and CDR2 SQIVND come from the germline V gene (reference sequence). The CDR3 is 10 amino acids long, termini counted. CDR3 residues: CASSTRTGNY.

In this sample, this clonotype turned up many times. Here the CDR3 DNA reads TGTGCCAGTAGTATAGCTAGCGGGGGGCCCCTCTCCTACGAGCAGTACTTC. It codes for CASSIASGGPLSYEQYF. The chain recombines TRBV19 with TRBJ2-7; TRBD2 matches 11 bases. J lost 0 bases, V lost 1 base, and 5 bases had no gene match. The germline V gene encodes CDR1 LNHDA and CDR2 SQIVND (reference sequence). CDR3 length: 17 residues.

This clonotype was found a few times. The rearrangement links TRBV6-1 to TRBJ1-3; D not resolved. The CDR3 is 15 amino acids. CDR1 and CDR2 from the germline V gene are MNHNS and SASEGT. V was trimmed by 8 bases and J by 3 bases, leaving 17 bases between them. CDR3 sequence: CASGLAGRVGNTIYF. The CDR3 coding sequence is TGTGCCAGCGGCCTGGCGGGGAGGGTTGGAAACACCATATATTTT.

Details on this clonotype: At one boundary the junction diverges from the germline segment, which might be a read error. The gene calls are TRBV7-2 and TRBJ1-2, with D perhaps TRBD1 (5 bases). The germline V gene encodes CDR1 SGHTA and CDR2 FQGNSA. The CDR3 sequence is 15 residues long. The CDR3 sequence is CASSSRGGEAYGTPF. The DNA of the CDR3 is TGTGCCAGCAGCTCACGGGGGGGGGAGGCTTATGGTACACCCTTC.

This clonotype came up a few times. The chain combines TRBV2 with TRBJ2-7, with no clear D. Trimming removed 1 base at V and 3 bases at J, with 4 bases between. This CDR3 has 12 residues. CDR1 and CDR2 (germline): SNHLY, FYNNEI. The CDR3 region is CASSEGGYEQYF. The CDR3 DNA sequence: TGTGCCAGCAGTGAAGGGGGCTACGAGCAGTACTTC.

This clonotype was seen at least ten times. CDR3 sequence (DNA): TGTGCCAGTAGCCCGACAGGGAGCTCCTACGAGCAGTACTTC. It specifies CASSPTGSSYEQYF. V is TRBV19 and J is TRBJ2-7, with TRBD1 matching over 7 bases. Per germline, CDR1 LNHDA and CDR2 SQIVND (reference sequence). This CDR3 has 14 amino acids. V shed 6 bases, J shed 0 bases, and the junction held 5 bases outside the gene matches.

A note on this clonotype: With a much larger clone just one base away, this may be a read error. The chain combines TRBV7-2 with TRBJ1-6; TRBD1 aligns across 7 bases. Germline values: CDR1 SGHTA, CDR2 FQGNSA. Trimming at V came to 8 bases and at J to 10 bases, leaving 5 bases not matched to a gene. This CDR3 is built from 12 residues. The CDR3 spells CASGCRGSPLHF. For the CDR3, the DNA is TGTGCCAGCGGCTGCAGGGGGTCACCCCTCCACTTT.

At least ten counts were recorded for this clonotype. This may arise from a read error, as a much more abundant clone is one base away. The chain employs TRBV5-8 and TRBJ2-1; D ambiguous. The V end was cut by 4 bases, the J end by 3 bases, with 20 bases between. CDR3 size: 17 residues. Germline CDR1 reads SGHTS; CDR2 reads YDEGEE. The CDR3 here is CASSRGRPARSYNEQFF. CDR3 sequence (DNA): TGTGCCAGCAGCCGTGGACGACCAGCGCGAAGCTACAATGAGCAGTTCTTC.

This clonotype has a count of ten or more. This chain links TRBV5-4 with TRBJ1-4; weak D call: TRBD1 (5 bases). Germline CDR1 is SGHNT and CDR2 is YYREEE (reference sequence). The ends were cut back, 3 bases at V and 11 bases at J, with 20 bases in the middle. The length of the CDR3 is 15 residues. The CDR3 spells CASSSGGEGRVKLFF. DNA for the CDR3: TGTGCCAGCAGCTCGGGCGGGGAGGGGCGGGTGAAACTGTTTTTT.

The CDR3 is CQQPGDRFYEQYF. The CDR3 DNA follows: TGCCAGCAGCCGGGGGACAGGTTCTACGAGCAGTACTTC. The chain joins TRBV29-1 to TRBJ2-7; 8 bases map to TRBD1. From germline, CDR1 is SQVTM and CDR2 ANQGSEA. This CDR3 is 13 amino acids long.

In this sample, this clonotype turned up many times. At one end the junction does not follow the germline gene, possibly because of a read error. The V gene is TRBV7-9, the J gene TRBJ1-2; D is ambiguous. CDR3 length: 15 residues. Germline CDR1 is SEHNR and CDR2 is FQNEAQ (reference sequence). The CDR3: CTSSQSLSGSGGYTF. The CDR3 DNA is TGTACCAGCAGCCAGAGTCTATCGGGAAGCGGGGGCTACACCTTC.

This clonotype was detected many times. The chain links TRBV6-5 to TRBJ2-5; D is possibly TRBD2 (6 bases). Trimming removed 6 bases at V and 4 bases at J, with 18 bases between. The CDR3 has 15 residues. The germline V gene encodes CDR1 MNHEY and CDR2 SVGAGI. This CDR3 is CASSFLLGSGETQYF. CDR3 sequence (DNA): TGTGCCAGCAGCTTTCTCTTGGGTAGCGGAGAGACCCAGTACTTC.

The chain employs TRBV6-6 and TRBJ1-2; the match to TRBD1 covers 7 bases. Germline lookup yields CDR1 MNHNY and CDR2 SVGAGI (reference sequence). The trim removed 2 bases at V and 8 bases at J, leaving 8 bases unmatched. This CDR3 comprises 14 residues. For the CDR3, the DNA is TGTGCCAGCAGTTACGGAAGGGGGCCAGGAGGCTACACCTTC. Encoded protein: CASSYGRGPGGYTF.

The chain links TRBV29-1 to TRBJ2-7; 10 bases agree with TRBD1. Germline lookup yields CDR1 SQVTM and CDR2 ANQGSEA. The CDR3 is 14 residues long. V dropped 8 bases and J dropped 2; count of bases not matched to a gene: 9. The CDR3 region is CSSSGQGVTYEQYF. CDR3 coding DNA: TGCAGCAGCTCTGGACAGGGGGTTACCTACGAGCAGTACTTC.